This is a list of T cell receptor beta chains from one sample in a study of shared clonotypes between healthy human individuals. The repertoire was sequenced with immunoSEQ multiplex PCR; TCRdb's copy has only in-frame clones and lacks some. The table lists over a million clones, approximately 72% of them singletons. The sequencing sample was made of memory CD4+ T cells sorted from blood. The receptors stem from a man between 18 and 35 years old in good health. CDR3s include the opening cysteine and the closing phenylalanine or tryptophan. The D gene is left open where the match is weak. Expanded clones get a size class; other rows say once, few or many, or leave the size out.

j_call,d_call,clone_size,v_call,cdr3_aa,cdr3_nt
TRBJ1-4,NA,NA,TRBV10-3,CAISARGLRDEKLFF,TGTGCCATCAGTGCGCGTGGACTGCGGGATGAAAAACTGTTTTTT
TRBJ1-4,NA,many,TRBV19,CASSRREANEKLFF,TGTGCCAGTAGTAGGAGGGAAGCTAATGAAAAACTGTTTTTT
TRBJ1-1,TRBD1,NA,TRBV11-1,CASSPRTGGANTEAFF,TGTGCCAGCAGCCCTAGGACAGGGGGCGCGAACACTGAAGCTTTCTTT
TRBJ1-1,NA,NA,TRBV30,CACTRGVNTEAFF,TGTGCCTGTACCCGGGGGGTGAACACTGAAGCTTTCTTT
TRBJ2-2,NA,once,TRBV2,CASSSGDLAPGELFF,TGTGCCAGCAGTTCAGGGGACTTAGCTCCCGGGGAGCTGTTTTTT
TRBJ2-1,TRBD1,once,TRBV5-1,CASSLAIKPGGGNEQFF,TGCGCCAGCAGCTTGGCGATAAAGCCAGGGGGCGGGAATGAGCAGTTCTTC
TRBJ2-4,NA,NA,TRBV6-5,CASSADIAKNIQYF,TGTGCCAGCAGTGCCGACATAGCCAAAAACATTCAGTACTTC
TRBJ1-2,TRBD1,NA,TRBV23-1,CASSQLGRGCYYGYTF,TGCGCCAGCAGTCAATTAGGCAGGGGGTGCTACTATGGCTACACCTTC
TRBJ2-3,NA,NA,TRBV7-2,CASSSTRDTQYF,TGTGCCAGCAGCTCGACTCGAGATACGCAGTATTTT
TRBJ1-6,NA,few,TRBV6-5,CASSYGGGLNSPLHF,TGTGCCAGCAGTTACGGAGGGGGACTTAATTCACCCCTCCACTTT
TRBJ1-1,NA,NA,TRBV5-1,CASSPEGFGEAFF,TGCGCCAGCAGCCCTGAGGGGTTCGGTGAAGCTTTCTTT
TRBJ1-2,NA,NA,TRBV11-2,CASSLGTPQEGYGYTF,TGTGCCAGCAGCTTAGGGACACCTCAAGAGGGATATGGCTACACCTTC
TRBJ2-3,TRBD2,NA,TRBV5-1,CASSLMLAGIADTQYF,TGCGCCAGCAGCTTGATGCTAGCGGGTATCGCAGATACGCAGTATTTT
TRBJ2-1,NA,NA,TRBV12-2,CASRLAGASGSYNEQFF,TGTGCAAGTCGCTTAGCAGGTGCTAGCGGGTCTTACAATGAGCAGTTCTTC
TRBJ1-5,TRBD1,NA,TRBV6-1,CASAGGRSNQPQHF,TGTGCCAGCGCAGGGGGAAGGAGCAATCAGCCCCAGCATTTT
TRBJ2-1,NA,NA,TRBV5-1,CASIPQGGSNEQFF,TGCGCCAGCATCCCTCAAGGTGGGTCGAATGAGCAGTTCTTC
TRBJ2-1,TRBD2,NA,TRBV4-3,CASSLRTFLAGEVNEQFF,TGCGCCAGCAGCCTACGCACCTTTCTAGCGGGAGAAGTCAATGAGCAGTTCTTC
TRBJ1-1,NA,NA,TRBV2,CASSEAVETEAFF,TGTGCCAGCAGTGAAGCTGTTGAGACCGAAGCTTTCTTT
TRBJ2-7,TRBD2,NA,TRBV7-9,CASSLGSGSEQYF,TGTGCCAGCAGCTTGGGAAGCGGGAGCGAGCAGTACTTC
TRBJ2-4,NA,NA,TRBV2,CASSLGLAKNIQYF,TGTGCCAGCAGTCTGGGTCTAGCCAAAAACATTCAGTACTTC
TRBJ2-4,NA,NA,TRBV27,CASSLSSLAKNIQYF,TGTGCCAGCAGTTTATCCTCCTTAGCCAAAAACATTCAGTACTTC
TRBJ2-7,TRBD1,NA,TRBV2,CASRLSWTGGGEQYF,TGTGCCAGCAGATTATCCTGGACAGGGGGGGGCGAGCAGTACTTC
TRBJ1-1,TRBD1,NA,TRBV19,CASSIGGGQKNTEAFF,TGTGCCAGTAGTATAGGGGGGGGACAGAAGAACACTGAAGCTTTCTTT
TRBJ2-7,NA,NA,TRBV7-2,CASSPHHEQYF,TGTGCCAGCAGCCCACACCACGAGCAGTACTTC
TRBJ2-2,TRBD1,NA,TRBV5-4,CASSLGQGAVGELFF,TGTGCCAGCAGCTTGGGTCAGGGGGCGGTCGGGGAGCTGTTTTTT
TRBJ1-3,NA,NA,TRBV7-9,CASSLMGSSGNTIYF,TGTGCCAGCAGCTTAATGGGGTCCTCTGGAAACACCATATATTTT
TRBJ2-1,TRBD2,NA,TRBV6-6,CASSSGGGEQFF,TGTGCCAGCAGTTCCGGGGGGGGTGAGCAGTTCTTC
TRBJ2-3,NA,NA,TRBV4-3,CASSQGQRHQIDTQYF,TGCGCCAGCAGCCAAGGGCAGCGACACCAGATAGATACGCAGTATTTT